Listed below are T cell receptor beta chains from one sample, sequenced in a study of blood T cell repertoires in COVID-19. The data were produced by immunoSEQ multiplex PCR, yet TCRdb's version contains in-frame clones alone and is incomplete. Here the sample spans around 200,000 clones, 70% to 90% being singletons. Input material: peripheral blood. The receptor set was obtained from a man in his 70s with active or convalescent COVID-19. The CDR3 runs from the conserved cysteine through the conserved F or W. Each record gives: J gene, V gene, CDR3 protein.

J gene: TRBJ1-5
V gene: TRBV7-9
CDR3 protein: CASSPTGVDNQPQHF

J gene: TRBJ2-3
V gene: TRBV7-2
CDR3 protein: CASSTATGGSTDTQYF

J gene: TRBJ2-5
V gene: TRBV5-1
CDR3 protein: CASSGLAGPQETQYF

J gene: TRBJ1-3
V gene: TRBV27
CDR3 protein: CASSLSGTGKNTIYF

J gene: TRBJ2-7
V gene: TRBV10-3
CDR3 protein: CAISEGGRTYEQYF

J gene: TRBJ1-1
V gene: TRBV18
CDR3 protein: CASSPPGGVNTEAFF

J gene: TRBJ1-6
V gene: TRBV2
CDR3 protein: CASRALPGGSPLHF

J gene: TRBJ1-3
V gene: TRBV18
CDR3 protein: CASSPARASGNTIYF

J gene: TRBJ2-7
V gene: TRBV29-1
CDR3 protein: CSVETMGTSQYF

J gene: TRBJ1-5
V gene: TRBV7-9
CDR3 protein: CASSLTGDSNQPQHF

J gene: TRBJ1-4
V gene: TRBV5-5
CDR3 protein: CASSFRDRYATNEKLFF

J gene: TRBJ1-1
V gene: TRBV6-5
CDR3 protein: CASRPGQGAEAFF

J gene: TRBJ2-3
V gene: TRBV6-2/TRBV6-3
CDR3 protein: CASSPGRGKTRERTDTQYF

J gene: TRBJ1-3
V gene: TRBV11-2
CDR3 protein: CASSFNTGTWDTIYF

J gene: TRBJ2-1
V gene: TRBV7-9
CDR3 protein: CASSKGQGADNEQFF

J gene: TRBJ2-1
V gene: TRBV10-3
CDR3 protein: CAIRSGRAENYEQFF

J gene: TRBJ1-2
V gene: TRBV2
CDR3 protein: CASRATGINYGYTF

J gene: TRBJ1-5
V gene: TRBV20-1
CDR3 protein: CSASPGGASNQPQHF

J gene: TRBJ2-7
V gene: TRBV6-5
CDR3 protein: CASSYSSGGPSYEQYF

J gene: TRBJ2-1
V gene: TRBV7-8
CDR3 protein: CASSLAWSNEQFF

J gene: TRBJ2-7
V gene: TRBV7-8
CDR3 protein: CASSSQAGTGTYEQYF

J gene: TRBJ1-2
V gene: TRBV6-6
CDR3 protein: CASCRERNYGYTF

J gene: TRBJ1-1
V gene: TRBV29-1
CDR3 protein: CSVARDRATEAFF

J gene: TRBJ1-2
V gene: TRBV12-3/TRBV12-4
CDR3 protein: CASRPGGAYGYTF

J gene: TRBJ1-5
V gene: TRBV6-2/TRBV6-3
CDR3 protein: CASSPSGQGAWQPQHF

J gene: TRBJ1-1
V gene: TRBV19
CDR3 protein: CASSIRWTEIEAFF

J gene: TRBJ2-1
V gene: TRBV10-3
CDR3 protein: CAIRPGTSDYNEQFF

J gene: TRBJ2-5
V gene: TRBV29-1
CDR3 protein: CSVFPAGGSVTQYF

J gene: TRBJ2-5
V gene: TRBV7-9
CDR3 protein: CASSSDGAQYF

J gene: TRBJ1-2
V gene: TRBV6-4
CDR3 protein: CASSDSTTGGGGYTF

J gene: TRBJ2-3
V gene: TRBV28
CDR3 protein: CASSSPGGGPSDTQYF

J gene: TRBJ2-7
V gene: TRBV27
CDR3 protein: CASSLSMQVSYEQYF